Given below is one TCR beta chain in context. Antigen specificity is unknown. The sample comes from a study of cytotoxic CD8 clonotypes in ibrutinib-treated CLL. Across the whole study: Responses: approximately 25 partial, 2 complete; after median around 70 months, roughly 14 stayed remitted, roughly 12 progressed.

Using immunoSEQ multiplex PCR, the repertoire was profiled, and TCRdb retains in-frame clones only, with some absent. Found here are about 45,000 clones, 65% of them singletons; the top ten hold about a fifth. The V and J ends lost 6 bases and 5 bases, in that order; junction bases with no gene match: 14. CDR1 and CDR2 (germline): SNHLY, FYNNEI. There are 17 residues in the CDR3. Study-wide findings and caveats: In comparison with age-matched healthy donors, baseline clonality was higher and tracked circulating CD8+ T-cell counts. Sustained-remission and progressing patients' sampling times differed.

The chain couples TRBV2 to TRBJ2-5; 11 nucleotides line up with TRBD2. The sequencing here drew on PBMCs, taken after 24 months of ibrutinib treatment. The TCR sequence derives from a human donor with chronic lymphocytic leukemia. CDR3 nucleotides: TGTGCCAGCAGGGAGTCCAGACTAGCGGGGTGGAAGGAGACCCAGTACTTC. Translated, it gives CASRESRLAGWKETQYF. Based on the CDR3 plus reference TRBV2 and TRBJ2-5, the full variable domain is EPEVTQTPSHQVTQMGQEVILRCVPISNHLYFYWYRQILGQKVEFLVSFYNNEISEKSEIFDDQFSVERPDGSNFTLKIRSTKLEDSAMYFCASRESRLAGWKETQYFGPGTRLLVL.